The 27 T cell receptor beta chains below come from one sample, sequenced in a study of early stage breast cancer tumors. The repertoire was sequenced with immunoSEQ multiplex PCR; TCRdb's copy has only in-frame clones and lacks some. This table has tens of thousands of clones, around nine tenths appearing once. Sequencing used blood. All receptors come from a person aged 65 to 79 with breast cancer.

This sequence joins TRBV27 and TRBJ2-1; unclear D gene. This CDR3 is built from 13 residues. The germline V and J ends were trimmed by 7 bases and 9 bases, with 16 bases remaining between them. Germline V lookup: CDR1 MNHEY, CDR2 SMNVEV (reference sequence). The CDR3 is CASNPRSRGEQFF. The CDR3 DNA sequence: TGTGCCAGCAACCCCCGGTCAAGAGGTGAGCAGTTCTTC.

The chain combines TRBV19 with TRBJ1-1; D is possibly TRBD1 (5 bases). The CDR3 is made up of 16 amino acids. V lost 3 bases to trimming and J lost 1 base, with 15 bases between them. Looked up from germline, CDR1 is LNHDA and CDR2 is SQIVND (reference sequence). CDR3 in amino acids: CASSIGGSWGNTEAFF. DNA for the CDR3: TGTGCCAGTAGTATCGGGGGAAGTTGGGGGAACACTGAAGCTTTCTTT.

The V gene is TRBV5-6, the J gene TRBJ1-4; 7 bases are a match to TRBD1. Germline loops: CDR1 SGHDT, CDR2 YYEEEE. Germline trimming cut 3 bases from V and 1 base from J; bases unmatched to any gene: 9. The CDR3 runs 17 residues. The CDR3 bases are TGTGCCAGCAGCTCCGGACTGGGACAGATAACTAATGAAAAACTGTTTTTT. This sequence encodes CASSSGLGQITNEKLFF.

The CDR3 loop reads CASSARLADNEQFF. Written as DNA, the CDR3 is TGTGCCAGCAGCGCCCGACTAGCGGACAATGAGCAGTTCTTC. The V gene is TRBV7-2, the J gene TRBJ2-1; 9 nucleotides line up with TRBD2. The CDR3 sequence is 14 residues long. J lost 5 bases, V lost 5 bases, and 4 bases had no gene match. CDR1 is SGHTA and CDR2 is FQGNSA in the germline V gene.

The chain combines TRBV2 with TRBJ1-2; D perhaps matches TRBD1 (6 bases). The CDR3 spans 14 residues. V was clipped by 1 base and J by 5 bases, with 11 bases between them. Germline-derived CDR1 and CDR2 are SNHLY and FYNNEI. Here the CDR3 DNA reads TGTGCCAGCAGTGAAGGTTTAGGGGGATATGGCTACACCTTC. This encodes CASSEGLGGYGYTF.

The gene calls are TRBV7-6 and TRBJ2-3; 11 positions agree with TRBD2. The CDR3 covers 17 residues. Germline V lookup: CDR1 SGHVS, CDR2 FNYEAQ. Germline trimming cut 0 bases from V and 3 bases from J; bases unmatched to any gene: 5. This chain's CDR3 is CASSLATSGGRTDTQYF. The CDR3 DNA reads as TGTGCCAGCAGCTTAGCTACTAGCGGGGGACGGACAGATACGCAGTATTTT.

This chain links TRBV6-5 with TRBJ2-5; D is perhaps TRBD2 (6 bases). The CDR3 consists of 14 residues. CDR1 is MNHEY and CDR2 is SVGAGI in the germline V gene. V was shortened by 7 bases and J by 4 bases, with 16 bases between the two germline ends. The CDR3 reads CASTRAGRGETQYF. CDR3 nucleotide sequence: TGTGCCAGCACTCGGGCAGGGCGGGGAGAGACCCAGTACTTC.

This chain joins TRBV19 and TRBJ1-3; maybe TRBD1 (5 bases). The CDR3 totals 16 residues. Germline values: CDR1 LNHDA, CDR2 SQIVND (reference sequence). V was trimmed by 8 bases and J by 0 bases, leaving 17 bases between them. CDR3: CASVQGQSSSGNTIYF. The CDR3 coding sequence is TGTGCCAGTGTCCAGGGTCAATCGTCCTCTGGAAACACCATATATTTT. The full variable domain, in which reference TRBV19 and TRBJ1-3 provide the parts outside the CDR3, is DGGITQSPKYLFRKEGQNVTLSCEQNLNHDAMYWYRQDPGQGLRLIYYSQIVNDFQKGDIAEGYSVSREKKESFPLTVTSAQKNPTAFYLCASVQGQSSSGNTIYFGEGSWLTVV.

The J gene is TRBJ2-3, the V gene TRBV2; 7 bases agree with TRBD1. The CDR3 consists of 14 residues. Germline CDR1 and CDR2: SNHLY and FYNNEI. After removal of 6 bases from V and 0 bases from J, the junction contained 3 bases not matched to a gene. CDR3 coding DNA: TGTGCCAGCAGGGGACAGTTAAGCACAGATACGCAGTATTTT. Its protein is CASRGQLSTDTQYF.

V gene TRBV6-4 combines with J gene TRBJ1-2, with 8 nucleotides matching TRBD1. Germline V gene lookup returns CDR1 MRHNA and CDR2 SNTAGT. This CDR3 spans 13 amino acids. Losses at the gene ends were 2 bases for V and 4 bases for J; bases not matched to a gene: 0. The chain's CDR3 is CASSDTGGYGYTF. In DNA, the CDR3 is TGTGCCAGCAGTGACACAGGGGGCTATGGCTACACCTTC.

This clone showed up just once. This chain joins TRBV10-3 and TRBJ1-3, with D maybe TRBD1 (5 bases). V lost 11 bases to trimming and J lost 4 bases, with 15 bases between them. The CDR3 is 13 residues long. Germline V gene sequence: CDR1 ENHRY, CDR2 SYGVKD. CDR3 DNA sequence: TGTGCCGCAGGGCGGGAGAGGGGAAACACCATATATTTT. This gives the protein CAAGRERGNTIYF.

This rearrangement joins TRBV28 to TRBJ1-1; the D is unclear. Per the germline V gene, CDR1 is MDHEN and CDR2 is SYDVKM. Trimming removed 5 bases from V and 4 bases from J, with 14 bases in between. The CDR3 is made up of 14 amino acids. This CDR3 reads CASSPTNAGTEAFF. CDR3 in DNA: TGTGCCAGCAGTCCGACCAATGCGGGCACTGAAGCTTTCTTT.

This clone was picked up one time. The J gene is TRBJ1-3, the V gene TRBV6-1; possible D gene TRBD1, 6 bases. Germline V lookup: CDR1 MNHNS, CDR2 SASEGT. With 2 bases removed from V and 2 bases from J, the gap between germline ends came to 10 bases. The CDR3 loop spans 15 amino acids. CDR3 coding DNA: TGTGCCAGCAGTGAATCGTGGGGGCCTGGAAACACCATATATTTT. This encodes CASSESWGPGNTIYF.

This chain links TRBV7-6 with TRBJ1-6; 7 bases map to TRBD1. The germline gives CDR1 SGHVS, CDR2 FNYEAQ. Unmatched junction bases numbered 6, after V lost 6 bases and J lost 7 bases. This CDR3 comprises 14 residues. CDR3 amino acids: CASRAGTENSPLHF. The CDR3 DNA sequence: TGTGCCAGCAGGGCCGGGACAGAAAATTCACCCCTCCACTTT.

The chain combines TRBV5-4 with TRBJ2-1; 8 bases are shared with TRBD1. The germline V gene encodes CDR1 SGHNT and CDR2 YYREEE (reference sequence). The CDR3 spans 14 residues. Losses at the gene ends were 4 bases for V and 7 bases for J; bases not matched to a gene: 7. The CDR3, as DNA: TGTGCCAGCAGCCCCCCGGACAGGGTTAATGAGCAGTTCTTC. Translation: CASSPPDRVNEQFF.

V gene TRBV7-9 combines with J gene TRBJ1-4, with D unclear. The CDR3 covers 11 residues. In germline, CDR1 is SEHNR, CDR2 FQNEAQ (reference sequence). V lost 5 bases and J lost 7, with 5 bases in between. CDR3: CASSAREKLFF. The CDR3 region has the DNA TGTGCCAGCAGCGCGCGTGAAAAACTGTTTTTT.

The chain combines TRBV28 with TRBJ2-1; the D gene is possibly TRBD1 (6 bases). Germline V gene data show CDR1 as MDHEN and CDR2 as SYDVKM. V was cut by 2 bases and J by 6 bases, with 11 bases left in between. The CDR3 is 14 amino acids. The CDR3 region is CASSLTVGGNEQFF. The CDR3, as DNA: TGTGCCAGCAGTTTAACCGTAGGGGGCAATGAGCAGTTCTTC. Using reference TRBV28 and TRBJ2-1 for the parts outside the CDR3, the full variable domain is DVKVTQSSRYLVKRTGEKVFLECVQDMDHENMFWYRQDPGLGLRLIYFSYDVKMKEKGDIPEGYSVSREKKERFSLILESASTNQTSMYLCASSLTVGGNEQFFGPGTRLTVL.

The J gene is TRBJ2-7, the V gene TRBV28; 9 bases agree with TRBD2. Trimming cost V 6 bases and J 2 bases; bases outside gene matches: 5. CDR3 length equals 14 residues. CDR1 and CDR2 (germline): MDHEN, SYDVKM. Here the CDR3 reads CASRRREGPYEQYF. As DNA, the CDR3 is TGTGCCAGCAGAAGGCGGGAGGGTCCCTACGAGCAGTACTTC.

The chain recombines TRBV18 with TRBJ2-7; D ambiguous. CDR3 length: 13 residues. Trimming removed 0 bases from V and 5 bases from J, with 8 bases in between. The germline gives CDR1 KGHSH, CDR2 LQKENI. The CDR3 coding sequence is TGTGCCAGCTCACCACCCGGGTTTAACGAGCAGTACTTC. This gives the protein CASSPPGFNEQYF.

The count of this clone is one. The chain couples TRBV19 to TRBJ2-3, with 7 bases matching TRBD1. The CDR3 totals 16 residues. CDR1 and CDR2 (germline): LNHDA, SQIVND (reference sequence). The trim removed 5 bases at V and 7 bases at J, leaving 15 bases unmatched. The CDR3 region is CASSSRQGRVLHTQYF. The DNA of the CDR3 is TGTGCCAGTAGTTCTCGACAGGGTAGGGTACTACATACGCAGTATTTT.

The genes are TRBV9 and TRBJ1-4; D is uncertain. The CDR3 has 15 amino acids. Trimming shortened V by 2 bases and J by 8 bases, and 16 bases separated the two germline ends. Germline CDR1 is SGDLS and CDR2 is YYNGEE. The CDR3 DNA reads as TGTGCCAGCAGCGTTTTCGGGAACTCAGAGGAAAAACTGTTTTTT. Amino acid sequence: CASSVFGNSEEKLFF.

The chain has TRBV19 and TRBJ2-7; D possibly corresponds to TRBD1 (7 bases). The germline V gene has CDR1 LNHDA and CDR2 SQIVND (reference sequence). This CDR3 has 15 residues. V lost 7 bases and J 3 bases, leaving 19 bases between the germline ends. CDR3 residues: CASTDEGRGVYEQYF. DNA of the CDR3: TGTGCCAGTACCGATGAGGGCAGGGGGGTCTACGAGCAGTACTTC.

This chain uses TRBV30 with TRBJ2-5, with 10 bases lining up with TRBD1. V gave up 6 bases and J gave up 5 bases; unmatched junction bases: 15. Germline V gene data show CDR1 as GTSNPN and CDR2 as SVGIG (reference sequence). The CDR3 consists of 16 residues. DNA of the CDR3: TGTGCCTGTCCCCGCACCGGGACAGGGGTGGGGGAGACCCAGTACTTC. It yields the protein CACPRTGTGVGETQYF.

This chain connects TRBV7-2 to TRBJ2-5, with a weak D call TRBD2 (5 bases). The germline V gene encodes CDR1 SGHTA and CDR2 FQGNSA. This CDR3 is 15 amino acids long. Trimming took 4 bases from V and 5 from J, leaving 17 bases between them. The CDR3 sequence: CASSSVPVAGETQYF. In DNA, the CDR3 is TGTGCCAGCAGCTCCGTCCCTGTTGCGGGCGAGACCCAGTACTTC.

The chain joins TRBV7-9 to TRBJ2-3; 13 bases line up with TRBD2. V lost 5 bases and J lost 6; bases outside the gene matches: 11. CDR1 is SEHNR, CDR2 FQNEAQ, per germline (reference sequence). The CDR3 extends over 17 amino acids. CDR3 nucleotides: TGTGCCAGCAGCGCGACTAGCGGGGGGTCCCTGTGGGATACGCAGTATTTT. Protein sequence: CASSATSGGSLWDTQYF.

The V and J genes are TRBV6-5 and TRBJ2-5; D is perhaps TRBD1 (5 bases). Between the trimmed V and J ends, which lost 8 bases and 5 bases, there was a span of 18 bases. Germline lookup yields CDR1 MNHEY and CDR2 SVGAGI. This CDR3 region has 14 residues. CDR3 coding DNA: TGTGCCAGCTGTATAAAAGGACAAAGCGAGACCCAGTACTTC. Translated: CASCIKGQSETQYF.

This chain links TRBV30 with TRBJ2-5; tentatively, D is TRBD1 (6 bases). The V gene's germline CDR1 is GTSNPN and CDR2 SVGIG (reference sequence). The CDR3 sequence is 12 residues long. The germline V and J ends were trimmed by 5 bases and 4 bases, with 11 bases remaining between them. In nucleotides, the CDR3 is TGTGCCTGGGGGGGCTGGGGAGAGACCCAGTACTTC. Its translation is CAWGGWGETQYF.